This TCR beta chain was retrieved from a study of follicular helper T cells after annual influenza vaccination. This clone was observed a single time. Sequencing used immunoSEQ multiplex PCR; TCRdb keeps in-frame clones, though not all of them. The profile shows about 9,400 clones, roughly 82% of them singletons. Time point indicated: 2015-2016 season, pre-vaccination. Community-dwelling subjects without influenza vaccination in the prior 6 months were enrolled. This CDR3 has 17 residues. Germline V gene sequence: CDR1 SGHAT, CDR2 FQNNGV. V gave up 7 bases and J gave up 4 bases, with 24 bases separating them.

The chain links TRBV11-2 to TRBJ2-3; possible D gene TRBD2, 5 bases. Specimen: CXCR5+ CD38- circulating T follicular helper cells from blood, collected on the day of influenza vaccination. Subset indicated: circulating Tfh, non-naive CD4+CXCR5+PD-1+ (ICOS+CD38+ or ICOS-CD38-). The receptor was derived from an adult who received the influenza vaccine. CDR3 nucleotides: TGTGCCAGCAACCCGACGACCTGGGGAGTAAGGGCAGATACGCAGTATTTT. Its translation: CASNPTTWGVRADTQYF.